This TCR beta chain originates from a study of response to subunit inactivated influenza vaccine (dated by TCRdb to between 2018 and 2020). For context, the study as a whole: Deep quantitative T cell receptor repertoire profiling was used in the study to track responses to a trivalent subunit inactivated influenza vaccine.

Library preparation was by RT-PCR. The data were produced on an Illumina HiSeq 2500. The public reads were reanalyzed by TCRdb: fastp trimming at Q25, MiXCR alignment, in-frame beta chains only. One record per CDR3 amino acid sequence lists the most common genes and DNA. A total of approximately 520,000 distinct CDR3 sequences appear in this sample, roughly 23% of them only once. The top ten constitute 1.9% of the sample. Findings and caveats that apply to the study as a whole: The authors suggested that each seasonal influenza vaccination may recruit only a limited number of new T cells.

The germline V gene (reference sequence) provides CDR1 DFQATT and CDR2 SNEGSKA. V is clipped by 3 bases and J by 5 bases, and the sequence between their germline boundaries is 16 bases long. The CDR3 goes from the cysteine to the phenylalanine over 14 residues. The sequence is cut down to CDR3 DNA, 42 bases in frame from base 1. Note on this clonotype: Its antigen is currently not known. Base quality data are lacking; no much larger clone is found one base away.

This receptor was obtained from a man in his forties or fifties who received an inactivated influenza vaccine. Donor details come from another sample of the same person, matched by shared clones. This sequence uses TRBV20-1 and TRBJ2-5; the D segment could be TRBD1, given 6 matching bases. The sample here was CD4+ T cells sorted from PBMCs, taken roughly 5 days after vaccination. The base sequence is TGCAGTGCTAGGAGAACAGGGTTGACGGAGACCCAGTACTTC. Translated, it reads CSARRTGLTETQYF.